This T cell receptor (beta chain) emerged from a study of T cells after yellow fever vaccination. Notes on the study in general: Though weaker, the secondary response peaked faster, on day 5 versus 15.

TCRdb re-analysed the 5' RACE reads in MiXCR, keeping a single row per CDR3 protein. Among hundreds of thousands of distinct CDR3 sequences listed, about 12% were seen once. This clonotype was counted at least ten times. The antigen is unknown. Germline V gene sequence: CDR1 SGHRS, CDR2 YFSETQ. The CDR3 length is 13 residues. Trimming took off 0 bases at V and 4 bases at J, with 5 bases between the two ends. The V gene is TRBV5-1, the J gene TRBJ1-5; unclear D gene. The sequence came from a man younger than 40 who received the YFV17D yellow fever vaccine. The sequences come from PBMCs, collected on the day of the yellow fever booster vaccination. CDR3 region: CASSLEQNQPQHF. The CDR3 DNA reads TGCGCCAGCAGCTTGGAACAGAATCAGCCCCAGCATTTT.